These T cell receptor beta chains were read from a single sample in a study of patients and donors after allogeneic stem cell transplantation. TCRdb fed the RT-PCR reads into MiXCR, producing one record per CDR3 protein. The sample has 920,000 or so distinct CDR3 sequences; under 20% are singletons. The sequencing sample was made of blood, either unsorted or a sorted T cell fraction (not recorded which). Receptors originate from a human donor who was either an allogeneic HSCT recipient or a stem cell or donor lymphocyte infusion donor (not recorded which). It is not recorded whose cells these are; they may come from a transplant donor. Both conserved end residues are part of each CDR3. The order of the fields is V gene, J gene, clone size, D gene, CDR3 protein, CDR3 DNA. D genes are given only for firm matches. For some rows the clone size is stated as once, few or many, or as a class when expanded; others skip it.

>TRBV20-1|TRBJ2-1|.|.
CSATHPQTGTTVYNEQFF
TGCAGTGCTACTCACCCCCAGACCGGGACCACCGTCTACAATGAGCAGTTCTTC
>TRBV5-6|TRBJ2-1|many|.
CASSFRRGEQFF
TGTGCCAGCAGCTTTCGACGTGGTGAGCAGTTCTTC
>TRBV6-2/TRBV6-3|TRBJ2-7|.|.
CASSLPGTAAFEQYF
TGTGCCAGCAGCCTACCCGGGACGGCTGCGTTCGAGCAGTACTTC
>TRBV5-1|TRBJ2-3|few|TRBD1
CASRPGQGTDTQYF
TGCGCCAGCAGGCCGGGACAGGGCACAGATACGCAGTATTTT
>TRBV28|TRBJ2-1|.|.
CATNRGGDNEQFF
TGTGCCACTAACAGGGGGGGAGACAATGAGCAGTTCTTC
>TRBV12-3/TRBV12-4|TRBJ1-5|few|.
CASSFRGSIAISNQPQHF
TGTGCCAGCAGTTTTAGGGGATCTATTGCCATTAGCAATCAGCCCCAGCATTTT
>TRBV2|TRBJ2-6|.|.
CASNAESSGANVLTF
TGTGCCAGCAATGCGGAGTCCTCTGGGGCCAACGTCCTGACTTTC
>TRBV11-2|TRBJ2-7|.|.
CASSSGLRYLSYEQYF
TGTGCCAGCAGCTCGGGACTCCGATACCTCTCCTACGAGCAGTACTTC
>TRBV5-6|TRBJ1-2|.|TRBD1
CASSKGAGSPLNYGYTF
TGTGCCAGCAGTAAGGGGGCCGGATCCCCGCTTAACTATGGCTACACCTTC
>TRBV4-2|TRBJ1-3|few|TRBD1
CASNPNVGGAGGNTIYF
TGTGCCAGCAACCCAAACGTAGGGGGCGCGGGTGGAAACACCATATATTTT
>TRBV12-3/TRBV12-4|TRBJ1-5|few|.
CASSLYRNNQPQHF
TGTGCCAGCAGTTTATACAGGAACAATCAGCCCCAGCATTTT